This T cell receptor (beta chain) was captured by sequencing in a study of blood T cell repertoires in COVID-19. In the study overall: Both acute and convalescent COVID-19 samples were obtained from the United States, Italy and Spain. T cells, B-cell-depleted T cells, or PBMCs supplied cDNA or gDNA.

Original processing notes: Amplification with reference gene primers provided the estimates of nucleated cell counts. TCRdb's copy holds only in-frame clones and misses some; the assay was immunoSEQ multiplex PCR. The V and J calls and the clone size are those of that table, but D and trimming were determined from the DNA. The table has tens of thousands of clones, roughly 89% seen once. The sample consisted of peripheral blood. The TCR was taken from a man aged 45-65 years with acute or convalescent COVID-19.

The CDR3 nucleotides are TGCGCCAGCAGCCAAGGCGGGGAGATCACAACTAATGAAAAACTGTTTTTT. Translating gives CASSQGGEITTNEKLFF. The chain is built from TRBV4-3 and TRBJ1-4; D gene uncertain. The V gene's germline CDR1 is LGHNA and CDR2 YSLEER. Deletions cut 1 base from V and 0 bases from J, with 12 bases between. The CDR3 covers 17 residues.